The clone carrying this TCR beta chain was detected many times. A second about 7 to 11 cycle PCR used barcoded and J-beta primers. TCRdb used MiXCR to reprocess the 5' RACE reads, holding one entry per CDR3 protein. The table records about 1.6 million distinct CDR3 sequences, 30% to 35% of them present only once. This sample was taken from a study of blood T cells in healthy people across ages. Donor samples were obtained from healthy Caucasian individuals from Russia, aged 6 to 90. This CDR3 has 15 amino acids. V was pared by 3 bases and J by 2 bases, with 4 bases of the junction left unmatched. Germline V gene sequence: CDR1 SGHVS, CDR2 FQNEAQ.

The chain recombines TRBV7-8 with TRBJ2-1; 7 bases align to TRBD2. The clonotype comes from a woman in her 30s in good health. Material for sequencing was blood. CDR3 residues: CASSFLAEAYNEQFF. The CDR3 DNA follows: TGTGCCAGCAGCTTCCTAGCGGAAGCCTACAATGAGCAGTTCTTC.